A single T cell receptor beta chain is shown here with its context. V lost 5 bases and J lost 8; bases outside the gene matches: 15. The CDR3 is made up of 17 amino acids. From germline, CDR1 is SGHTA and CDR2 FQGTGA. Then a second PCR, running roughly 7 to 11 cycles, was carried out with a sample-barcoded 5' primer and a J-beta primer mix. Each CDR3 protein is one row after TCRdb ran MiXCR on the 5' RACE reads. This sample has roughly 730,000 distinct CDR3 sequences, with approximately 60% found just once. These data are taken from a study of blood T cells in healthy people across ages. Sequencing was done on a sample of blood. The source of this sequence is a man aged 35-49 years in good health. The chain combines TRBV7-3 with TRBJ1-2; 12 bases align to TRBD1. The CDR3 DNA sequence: TGTGCCAGCAGCCCCGACCCGGGACAGGGGGCTAGTCGAGGCTACACCTTC. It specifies CASSPDPGQGASRGYTF. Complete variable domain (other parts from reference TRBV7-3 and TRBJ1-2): GAGVSQTPSNKVTEKGKYVELRCDPISGHTALYWYRQSLGQGPEFLIYFQGTGAADDSGLPNDRFFAVRPEGSVSTLKIQRTERGDSAVYLCASSPDPGQGASRGYTFGSGTRLTVV.